These 18 T cell receptor beta chains originate from one sample sequenced in a study of blood T cell repertoires in COVID-19. Profiled with immunoSEQ multiplex PCR; TCRdb holds only in-frame clones, not every one. The profile shows 70,000 to 80,000 clones, roughly 87% of them singletons. The sample consisted of peripheral blood. The source is a woman between 45 and 65 years old with acute or convalescent COVID-19.

The rearrangement uses TRBV30 and TRBJ2-7, with 11 bases identical to TRBD1. The ends lost 2 bases at V and 7 bases at J; junction bases unmatched: 7. CDR1 is GTSNPN, CDR2 SVGIG, per germline (reference sequence). This CDR3 comprises 14 residues. CDR3 nucleotide sequence: TGTGCCTGGAGTACAGGACAGGGGGCTGGGGAGCAGTACTTC. This codes for CAWSTGQGAGEQYF.

This rearrangement joins TRBV7-9 to TRBJ1-6; D ambiguous. V dropped 4 bases and J dropped 7 bases, with 11 bases sitting between them. This CDR3 has 14 amino acids. CDR1 and CDR2 from the germline V gene are SEHNR and FQNEAQ (reference sequence). The CDR3 DNA follows: TGTGCCAGCAGCTCCGAGACACCGAATTCACCCCTCCACTTT. This translates into CASSSETPNSPLHF.

This chain uses TRBV9 with TRBJ1-2, with a possible D match to TRBD1 (5 bases). CDR1 SGDLS and CDR2 YYNGEE come from the germline V gene. V lost 3 bases and J lost 7, with 13 bases in between. The CDR3 is made up of 13 amino acids. In DNA form, the CDR3 reads TGTGCCAGCAGCGGGGGGACTTACGGTGGCTACACCTTC. This translates into CASSGGTYGGYTF.

This clone was detected only a few times. The rearrangement uses TRBV3-1 (or the pseudogene TRBV3-2) and TRBJ1-4, with 8 bases matching TRBD1. The CDR3 contains 15 residues. V lost 4 bases to trimming and J lost 8 bases; unmatched junction nucleotides: 9. CDR1 and CDR2 (germline): LGHDT, YNNKEL (reference sequence). The CDR3 loop reads CASSRGTGRSEKLFF. The CDR3 DNA is TGTGCCAGCAGCCGCGGGACAGGCCGCTCAGAAAAACTGTTTTTT.

V gene TRBV7-6 combines with J gene TRBJ1-4, with 7 bases identical to TRBD1. This CDR3 region has 14 residues. The junction had 3 bases not matched to a gene; V was cut back by 1 base and J by 7 bases. CDR1 SGHVS and CDR2 FNYEAQ come from the germline V gene. The DNA for the CDR3 is TGTGCCAGCAGCTTAGGAGGGGGCTTTGAAAAACTGTTTTTT. As protein: CASSLGGGFEKLFF.

The V call is TRBV19, the J call TRBJ1-5; TRBD1 matches at 9 bases. Per germline, CDR1 LNHDA and CDR2 SQIVND (reference sequence). This CDR3 has 15 residues. The J segment lost 2 bases and the V segment lost 1 base, leaving 0 bases of the junction unmatched. CDR3 protein: CASSIGTGGNQPQHF. CDR3 nucleotide sequence: TGTGCCAGTAGTATAGGGACAGGGGGCAATCAGCCCCAGCATTTT.

V and J are TRBV7-9 and TRBJ1-2; D is unclear. V was clipped by 1 base and J by 12 bases, with 15 bases between them. The CDR3 has 13 residues. CDR1 is SEHNR, CDR2 FQNEAQ, per germline (reference sequence). CDR3 residues: CASSLGTVGYHTF. The CDR3 DNA reads TGTGCCAGCAGCTTAGGGACTGTGGGATATCACACCTTC.

The chain has TRBV19 and TRBJ1-2; 8 bases map to TRBD1. V was clipped by 5 bases and J by 4 bases; unmatched bases: 9. CDR3 size: 15 residues. CDR1 LNHDA and CDR2 SQIVND come from the germline V gene (reference sequence). CDR3 region: CASSPGQGGTYGYTF. Written as DNA, the CDR3 is TGTGCCAGTAGTCCTGGACAGGGAGGGACCTATGGCTACACCTTC.

The rearrangement links TRBV30 to TRBJ2-1; D gene ambiguous. CDR1 is GTSNPN, CDR2 SVGIG, per germline (reference sequence). This CDR3 has 13 residues. Trimming removed 2 bases at V and 8 bases at J, with 13 bases between. The DNA for the CDR3 is TGTGCCTGGAGTAAAGCCTTGTTATATGAGCAGTTCTTC. Its translation: CAWSKALLYEQFF.

The chain couples TRBV29-1 to TRBJ2-5, with TRBD2 as a possible D gene (5 bases). Germline lookup yields CDR1 SQVTM and CDR2 ANQGSEA. The CDR3 runs to 13 residues. Between the trimmed V and J ends, which lost 1 base and 0 bases, there was a span of 6 bases. The CDR3 coding sequence is TGCAGCGTTGAAGGCGGGTACCAAGAGACCCAGTACTTC. Residues: CSVEGGYQETQYF. The whole variable domain, remainder taken from reference TRBV29-1 and TRBJ2-5, is SAVISQKPSRDICQRGTSLTIQCQVDSQVTMMFWYRQQPGQSLTLIATANQGSEATYESGFVIDKFPISRPNLTFSTLTVSNMSPEDSSIYLCSVEGGYQETQYFGPGTRLLVL.

V gene TRBV24-1 combines with J gene TRBJ2-3, with 14 bases aligning to TRBD2. V trimming: 7 bases; J trimming: 11 bases; junction bases outside the gene matches: 7. CDR3 length: 14 amino acids. Germline values: CDR1 KGHDR, CDR2 SFDVKD. The CDR3 loop is CATSPTSGRGGQYF. The CDR3 nucleotides read TGTGCCACCAGCCCGACTAGCGGGAGGGGGGGGCAGTATTTT.

The CDR3 reads CATKSEFTYEQYF. The CDR3, as DNA: TGTGCCACTAAGTCGGAGTTTACCTACGAGCAGTACTTC. The rearrangement uses TRBV19 and TRBJ2-7; D ambiguous. The CDR3 contains 13 residues. Germline lookup yields CDR1 LNHDA and CDR2 SQIVND (reference sequence). Between the trimmed V and J ends, which lost 10 bases and 2 bases, there was a span of 15 bases. Complete variable domain (other parts from reference TRBV19 and TRBJ2-7): DGGITQSPKYLFRKEGQNVTLSCEQNLNHDAMYWYRQDPGQGLRLIYYSQIVNDFQKGDIAEGYSVSREKKESFPLTVTSAQKNPTAFYLCATKSEFTYEQYFGPGTRLTVT.

The rearrangement links TRBV28 to TRBJ2-7; D possibly corresponds to TRBD2 (6 bases). V dropped 6 bases and J dropped 2 bases, with 20 bases sitting between them. The CDR3 runs to 16 residues. Germline CDR1 and CDR2: MDHEN and SYDVKM. The CDR3 reads CASRPTSSALTYEQYF. CDR3 coding DNA: TGTGCCAGCAGGCCAACTTCTAGCGCACTAACCTACGAGCAGTACTTC.

The gene calls are TRBV2 and TRBJ1-6; possibly TRBD1 for D (6 bases). Per the germline V gene, CDR1 is SNHLY and CDR2 is FYNNEI. The CDR3 is 14 residues long. The V and J ends lost 6 bases and 7 bases respectively, with 13 bases between them. CDR3 bases: TGTGCCAGCAGATGGGGACACTCCAATTCACCCCTCCACTTT. Protein product: CASRWGHSNSPLHF.

This clone has a single count. The gene calls are TRBV30 and TRBJ1-2, with TRBD1 matching 7 bases. CDR1 and CDR2 (germline): GTSNPN, SVGIG (reference sequence). The J segment lost 3 bases and the V segment lost 0 bases, leaving 4 bases of the junction unmatched. This CDR3 is built from 14 residues. The CDR3 loop reads CAWSVRGRDYGYTF. CDR3 nucleotides: TGTGCCTGGAGTGTAAGGGGGCGTGACTATGGCTACACCTTC.

The CDR3 is CAWAPQGSARGYTF. DNA for the CDR3: TGTGCCTGGGCCCCTCAGGGAAGTGCGCGTGGCTACACCTTC. The V call is TRBV30, the J call TRBJ1-2; D is perhaps TRBD1 (5 bases). The CDR3 is 14 amino acids. The germline gives CDR1 GTSNPN, CDR2 SVGIG (reference sequence). Between the trimmed V and J ends, which lost 5 bases and 7 bases, there was a span of 20 bases.

The chain joins TRBV19 to TRBJ1-5; tentative D call: TRBD1 (6 bases). This CDR3 is 13 amino acids long. V lost 9 bases and J 0 bases, leaving 9 bases between the germline ends. From germline, CDR1 is LNHDA and CDR2 SQIVND (reference sequence). Written as DNA, the CDR3 is TGTGCCAGCCGGGACAATAGCAATCAGCCCCAGCATTTT. As protein: CASRDNSNQPQHF.

The V gene is TRBV7-9, the J gene TRBJ2-3; maybe TRBD2 (5 bases). V lost 7 bases, J lost 0 bases, and 11 bases lay in between. Germline loops: CDR1 SEHNR, CDR2 FQNEAQ (reference sequence). CDR3 length: 14 amino acids. The CDR3: CASTGRGSTDTQYF. The CDR3 bases are TGTGCCAGCACCGGACGAGGGAGCACAGATACGCAGTATTTT.